A selection of T cell receptor beta chains follows, all from one sample in a study of T-cell memory formation after mild COVID-19. Each CDR3 protein is one row after TCRdb ran MiXCR on the 5' RACE reads. The sample carries 400,000 to 500,000 distinct CDR3 sequences, around 19% recorded once. What was sequenced was PBMCs or a T cell subset sorted from them (not recorded which). The receptor source for this set is an adult woman who had mild COVID-19 (a few samples of this study predate the infection). Cell type and time point are not known. The CDR3 runs from the conserved cysteine through the conserved F or W. The order of the fields is D gene, V gene, clone size, J gene, CDR3 DNA, CDR3 protein. D genes are given only for firm matches. Clone size is given for some rows only: seen once, a few or many times, or a class if the clone is expanded.

-,TRBV18,-,TRBJ2-3,TGTGCCAGCTCACCTCTGGAGCCCACAGATACGCAGTATTTT,CASSPLEPTDTQYF
-,TRBV20-1,few,TRBJ2-1,TGCAGTGCTAGAGCTCTCAATGAGCAGTTCTTC,CSARALNEQFF
TRBD1,TRBV6-6,-,TRBJ1-2,TGTGCCAGCAGTTCTACGGCTACCGGGACAGGAGTGGCCTATGGCTACACCTTC,CASSSTATGTGVAYGYTF
-,TRBV21-1,few,TRBJ2-1,TGTGCCAGCAGCAAAGTTAATGGGAGAACAGGGTGCTCCCACAATGAGCAGTTCTTC,CASSKVNGRTGCSHNEQFF
TRBD1,TRBV2,-,TRBJ2-1,TGTGCCACGACAGGGTGCGCGTTCTTCAATGAGCAGTTCTTC,CATTGCAFFNEQFF
-,TRBV6-5,-,TRBJ1-4,TGTGCCAGCAGTTACTCGGTAGGGACGAAGGAAAAACTGTTTTTT,CASSYSVGTKEKLFF
-,TRBV24-1,-,TRBJ2-7,TGTGCCACCAGTGCTATGGGGTACGAGCAGTACTTC,CATSAMGYEQYF
-,TRBV7-9,few,TRBJ1-1,TGTGCCAGCAGGCGAGAAGTGTCGGGCACTGAAGCTTTCTTT,CASRREVSGTEAFF
-,TRBV7-8,few,TRBJ1-5,TGTGCCAGCAGCTCCGGCGCAATTGGGGATCAGCCCCAGCATTTT,CASSSGAIGDQPQHF
TRBD1,TRBV4-1,few,TRBJ1-4,TGCGCCAGCAGCCAACCTGATTGGACAGGAGCCCCAACTAATGAAAAACTGTTTTTT,CASSQPDWTGAPTNEKLFF
-,TRBV7-8,many,TRBJ2-3,TGTGCCAGCAGCCCGGACGCGGATACGCAGTATTTT,CASSPDADTQYF
-,TRBV5-1,-,TRBJ2-7,TGCGCCAGCAGCTCGACACAGGGATCATTGAACGAGCAGTACTTC,CASSSTQGSLNEQYF
-,TRBV12-3/TRBV12-4,-,TRBJ1-1,TGTGCCAGCAGCAACTTGGGGTTAATGGGGGGCCACACTGAAGCTTTCTTT,CASSNLGLMGGHTEAFF
TRBD1,TRBV4-3,-,TRBJ1-2,TGCGCCAGCAGCCAAGATCCCGGGACAGGGGGCGACTATGGCTACACCTTC,CASSQDPGTGGDYGYTF